This TCR beta chain is drawn from a study of patients and donors after allogeneic stem cell transplantation. TCRdb reprocessed the RT-PCR reads with MiXCR, giving one entry per CDR3 protein. Of over 150,000 distinct CDR3 sequences detected, around 30% appear once; the ten largest clones hold approximately 3.5%. This clonotype was observed many times. The V gene lost 9 bases and the J gene lost 2 bases, with 15 bases spanning the gap. The CDR3 loop spans 14 amino acids. Germline loops: CDR1 MNHEY, CDR2 SMNVEV (reference sequence). The receptor was isolated from a human donor who was either an allogeneic HSCT recipient or a stem cell or donor lymphocyte infusion donor (not recorded which). It is not recorded whose cells these are; they may come from a transplant donor. The chain has TRBV27 and TRBJ2-3; D is perhaps TRBD2 (6 bases). Sequenced sample: blood, either unsorted or a sorted T cell fraction (not recorded which). The CDR3 DNA reads TGTGCCAGTGCGTGGGGACTCGTCACAGATACGCAGTATTTT. It codes for CASAWGLVTDTQYF.